The 28 T cell receptor beta chains in this list originate from one sample, sequenced in a study of T cell repertoires in cytomegalovirus infection. TCRdb independently ran MiXCR on the reads; one entry per CDR3 protein. The sample lists under 600,000 distinct CDR3 sequences, approximately 15% occurring once. The sample consisted of CD8+ T cells from PBMCs. Source of these receptors: a human donor in good health (CMV status not recorded). Some clones in this sample may be carry-over from other donors' samples.

The chain is built from TRBV12-3 or TRBV12-4 and TRBJ1-5; possible D gene TRBD1, 6 bases. The CDR3 is made up of 18 amino acids. The V gene lost 6 bases and the J gene lost 3 bases, with 24 bases spanning the gap. The CDR3 region has the DNA TGTGCCAGCAGAACCTCATCACAGGGTAGGGTAGACAATCAGCCCCAGCATTTT. Its protein product is CASRTSSQGRVDNQPQHF.

The chain combines TRBV3-1 with TRBJ2-5; no clear D gene. Trimming took 2 bases from V and 5 from J, leaving 15 bases between them. CDR3 length equals 15 residues. From germline, CDR1 is LGHDT and CDR2 YNNKEL (reference sequence). The CDR3, as DNA: TGTGCCAGCAGCCAAACCCTGGGTCGGCGGGAGACCCAGTACTTC. Amino acids: CASSQTLGRRETQYF.

The chain links TRBV20-1 to TRBJ2-1; 12 positions agree with TRBD1. V lost 3 bases, J lost 6 bases, and 3 bases stayed unmatched. Germline values: CDR1 DFQATT, CDR2 SNEGSKA (reference sequence). The CDR3 loop spans 14 amino acids. The DNA for the CDR3 is TGCAGTGCTAGGGGACAGGGGGCGAGCAATGAGCAGTTCTTC. Protein sequence: CSARGQGASNEQFF.

Ten or more counts support this clonotype. V usage is TRBV6-1 and J usage is TRBJ2-7; D is possibly TRBD2 (6 bases). The CDR3 totals 15 residues. Trimming cost V 6 bases and J 12 bases, with 27 bases left between them. Germline CDR1 reads MNHNS; CDR2 reads SASEGT. This CDR3 reads CASREQGPLIGGWYF. CDR3 coding DNA: TGTGCCAGCAGAGAGCAAGGGCCACTTATTGGGGGGTGGTACTTC.

As for this clonotype: A much larger clone sits a single nucleotide away, making a read error possible. The chain joins TRBV7-9 to TRBJ2-7, with TRBD2 as a possible D gene (6 bases). The CDR3 totals 13 residues. In germline, CDR1 is SEHNR, CDR2 FQNEAQ (reference sequence). The CDR3 protein is CASSPGGYYEQCF. The CDR3 DNA sequence: TGTGCCAGCAGTCCCGGGGGATACTACGAGCAGTGCTTC.

V gene TRBV6-1 combines with J gene TRBJ2-7; possible D gene TRBD1, 5 bases. Germline lookup yields CDR1 MNHNS and CDR2 SASEGT. Trimming pared 5 bases from V and 5 bases from J, leaving 16 bases between. This CDR3 region has 14 residues. Here the CDR3 DNA reads TGTGCCAGCAGTAATTTTACAGGACCGGACGAGCAGTACTTC. Translation gives CASSNFTGPDEQYF.

The chain has TRBV28 and TRBJ1-2, with D maybe TRBD1 (6 bases). The V gene's germline CDR1 is MDHEN and CDR2 SYDVKM. This CDR3 has 14 residues. The V end lost 3 bases, the J end lost 3 bases, and 11 bases lay between the germline ends. CDR3 DNA sequence: TGTGCCAGCAGTTTCTGGGGGGCCTACTATGGCTACACCTTC. Translation: CASSFWGAYYGYTF.

This clonotype was detected many times. The CDR3 reads CASSLRPGNEQYF. The DNA for the CDR3 is TGTGCCAGCAGCCTCCGACCCGGGAACGAGCAGTACTTC. The chain links TRBV11-2 to TRBJ2-7, with D maybe TRBD2 (5 bases). Trimming took 5 bases from V and 5 from J, leaving 13 bases between them. The CDR3 spans 13 residues. The germline CDR1 and CDR2 sequences are SGHAT and FQNNGV.

This clonotype was recorded a few times. V gene TRBV12-3 or TRBV12-4 combines with J gene TRBJ2-1; perhaps TRBD2 as D (7 bases). V shed 3 bases and J shed 10 bases, with 16 bases lying between them. The CDR3 length is 14 residues. The CDR3 nucleotides are TGTGCCAGCAGTTTTGGGGGCGGGGGCCAGGAGCAGTTCTTC. It encodes CASSFGGGGQEQFF.

This clonotype was detected a few times. CDR3 DNA sequence: TGTGCCAGCAGCATAGGGGGGACCAAAAACATTCAGTACTTC. Its translation: CASSIGGTKNIQYF. The chain combines TRBV11-2 with TRBJ2-4; either TRBD1 or TRBD2 may supply D (6 bases each). There are 14 residues in the CDR3. CDR1 and CDR2 from the germline V gene are SGHAT and FQNNGV. V shed 5 bases and J shed 2 bases, with 10 bases lying between them.

Remarks on this clonotype: A much larger clone sits a single nucleotide away, making a read error possible. This chain links TRBV6-8 with TRBJ1-4, with D hard to call. The CDR3 covers 15 residues. CDR1 and CDR2 from the germline V gene are MNHGY and SAAAGT. CDR3 nucleotide sequence: TGTGCCAGCAGTTTACGACAAACCCCCGCCGAAAACCTGTTTTTT. It yields the protein CASSLRQTPAENLFF.

This clonotype was seen ten or more times. The V gene is TRBV7-8, the J gene TRBJ2-1; 11 bases align to TRBD2. Trimming cost V 1 base and J 8 bases; bases outside gene matches: 10. This CDR3 has 17 amino acids. From germline, CDR1 is SGHVS and CDR2 FQNEAQ. CDR3 bases: TGTGCCAGCAGCTTAGGAGGGAGTAGCGGGAGGGCCCATGAGCAGTTCTTC. It codes for CASSLGGSSGRAHEQFF. The whole variable domain, filled in from reference TRBV7-8 and TRBJ2-1, reads GAGVSQSPRYKVAKRGQDVALRCDPISGHVSLFWYQQALGQGPEFLTYFQNEAQLDKSGLPSDRFFAERPEGSVSTLKIQRTQQEDSAVYLCASSLGGSSGRAHEQFFGPGTRLTVL.

This chain joins TRBV5-6 and TRBJ1-1; no clear D gene. The CDR3 has 17 amino acids. V was pared by 2 bases and J by 0 bases, with 17 bases between. Germline values: CDR1 SGHDT, CDR2 YYEEEE. The CDR3 DNA is TGTGCCAGCAGCTTACACCCTTCCGGAGACCTGAACACTGAAGCTTTCTTT. Amino acid sequence: CASSLHPSGDLNTEAFF.

As regards this clonotype: This may come from a read error, since a much larger clone is one base off. It is likely a read error, because the conserved phenylalanine at the end of the CDR3 is missing. This rearrangement joins TRBV12-5 to TRBJ2-1; 10 nucleotides agree with TRBD2. The trim removed 2 bases at V and 7 bases at J, leaving 8 bases unmatched. The CDR3 runs 16 residues. Looked up from germline, CDR1 is LGHNT and CDR2 is FRNRAP. The CDR3 spells CASGLFPLAGENEQFL. Here the CDR3 DNA reads TGTGCTAGTGGTTTGTTCCCCCTAGCGGGGGAAAATGAGCAGTTCTTA.

The V and J genes are TRBV27 and TRBJ1-5; D gene uncertain. This CDR3 comprises 16 residues. Germline CDR1 MNHEY, CDR2 SMNVEV (reference sequence). Trimming removed 2 bases from V and 2 bases from J, with 13 bases in between. CDR3: CASSLRQGKGNQPQHF. The DNA for the CDR3 is TGTGCCAGCAGTTTAAGGCAAGGAAAAGGCAATCAGCCCCAGCATTTT.

The chain carries TRBV11-2 and TRBJ2-7, with D uncertain. Looked up from germline, CDR1 is SGHAT and CDR2 is FQNNGV. CDR3 length: 12 residues. Trimming removed 7 bases from V and 3 bases from J, with 10 bases in between. This CDR3 reads CASTLSGYEQYF. As DNA, the CDR3 is TGTGCCAGCACCCTTTCAGGCTACGAGCAGTACTTC.

This clonotype was picked up a small number of times. This chain connects TRBV7-9 to TRBJ2-7, with D unclear. In germline, CDR1 is SEHNR, CDR2 FQNEAQ (reference sequence). This CDR3 comprises 16 residues. V shed 5 bases and J shed 2 bases, with 19 bases lying between them. This CDR3 is CASSRLEGVPTYEQYF. CDR3 in DNA: TGTGCCAGCAGCCGCCTTGAAGGAGTTCCGACCTACGAGCAGTACTTC.

This clonotype was observed a handful of times. V and J are TRBV18 and TRBJ2-3; 7 bases fit TRBD2. Germline V gene lookup returns CDR1 KGHSH and CDR2 LQKENI. V lost 3 bases, J lost 1 base, and 7 bases stayed unmatched. This CDR3 region has 16 residues. DNA for the CDR3: TGTGCCAGCTCACCGGAACTAGCGAAACGCACAGATACGCAGTATTTT. As protein: CASSPELAKRTDTQYF.

This clonotype was found many times. The chain recombines TRBV7-9 with TRBJ2-5; D uncertain. The V end lost 3 bases, the J end lost 3 bases, and 5 bases lay between the germline ends. This CDR3 comprises 12 residues. Germline V gives CDR1 SEHNR, CDR2 FQNEAQ (reference sequence). The CDR3 DNA reads TGTGCCAGCAGCTTTTTGGAAGAGACCCAGTACTTC. Encoded protein: CASSFLEETQYF.

This rearrangement joins TRBV4-1 to TRBJ2-1; D is unclear. CDR3 size: 13 residues. The germline V and J ends were trimmed by 0 bases and 5 bases, with 5 bases remaining between them. Germline lookup yields CDR1 MGHRA and CDR2 YSYEKL. The DNA of the CDR3 is TGCGCCAGCAGCCAAGAACCCGACAATGAGCAGTTCTTC. It specifies CASSQEPDNEQFF.

The chain employs TRBV7-6 and TRBJ2-5; TRBD2 matches at 11 bases. Germline loops: CDR1 SGHVS, CDR2 FNYEAQ. The V segment lost 5 bases and the J segment 5 bases; nucleotides outside the gene matches: 1. CDR3 size: 13 residues. In nucleotides, the CDR3 is TGTGCCAGCAGCCGACTAGCGGGGGAGACCCAGTACTTC. It is translated as CASSRLAGETQYF. Based on the CDR3 plus reference TRBV7-6 and TRBJ2-5, the full variable domain is GAGVSQSPRYKVTKRGQDVALRCDPISGHVSLYWYRQALGQGPEFLTYFNYEAQQDKSGLPNDRFSAERPEGSISTLTIQRTEQRDSAMYRCASSRLAGETQYFGPGTRLLVL.

This clonotype was recorded many times. The J gene is TRBJ2-2, the V gene TRBV7-3, with 7 bases aligning to TRBD1. The V gene's germline CDR1 is SGHTA and CDR2 FQGTGA. J lost 0 bases, V lost 5 bases, and 6 bases had no gene match. The CDR3 loop spans 16 amino acids. The CDR3 DNA is TGTGCCAGCAGCCCAAGACAGGGTTCGAACACCGGGGAGCTGTTTTTT. It codes for CASSPRQGSNTGELFF.

This clonotype was counted ten times or more. The V call is TRBV6-5, the J call TRBJ1-3; TRBD1 aligns across 7 bases. The germline CDR1 and CDR2 sequences are MNHEY and SVGAGI. The V segment lost 0 bases and the J segment 2 bases; nucleotides outside the gene matches: 1. The CDR3 spans 15 residues. CDR3 loop: CASSYSTGAGNTIYF. CDR3 coding DNA: TGTGCCAGCAGTTACTCTACAGGGGCTGGAAACACCATATATTTT.

In its sample, this clonotype was seen once. Since a much larger clone is just one base distant, this may be a read error. The chain couples TRBV27 to TRBJ2-7, with 14 nucleotides matching TRBD2. The CDR3 contains 15 residues. Germline V lookup: CDR1 MNHEY, CDR2 SMNVEV (reference sequence). J lost 4 bases, V lost 3 bases, and 2 bases had no gene match. The CDR3 bases are TGTGCCAGCAGTTTGACTAGCGGGGGGGGGTACGAGCAGTACTTC. Amino acids: CASSLTSGGGYEQYF.

This clonotype was observed a handful of times. This chain connects TRBV7-6 to TRBJ2-5; D gene ambiguous. This CDR3 contains 14 residues. Trimming took off 2 bases at V and 5 bases at J, with 12 bases between the two ends. Per germline, CDR1 SGHVS and CDR2 FNYEAQ. CDR3 bases: TGTGCCAGCAGCTTATTTGATCCTCGGGAGACCCAGTACTTC. This sequence encodes CASSLFDPRETQYF.

Note on this clonotype: With a much larger clone just one base away, this may be a read error. The conserved phenylalanine or tryptophan is not found at the CDR3 terminus, so this likely reflects a read error. This chain uses TRBV6-1 with TRBJ2-5; TRBD2 matches 14 bases. With V trimmed by 5 bases and J by 5 bases, 13 bases remained unmatched. The length of the CDR3 is 18 residues. CDR1 is MNHNS, CDR2 SASEGT, per germline. The CDR3, as DNA: TGTGCCAGCAGTCCAACGACTAGCGGGAGGGCGCGAGGGGAGACCCAGTACTTA. Protein: CASSPTTSGRARGETQYL.

A few counts support this clonotype. The chain employs TRBV6-1 and TRBJ1-5, with 7 bases that match TRBD1. CDR1 and CDR2 from the germline V gene are MNHNS and SASEGT. This CDR3 is built from 13 residues. V trimming: 6 bases; J trimming: 8 bases; junction bases outside the gene matches: 7. The CDR3 protein is CASRNRGFEPQHF. The CDR3 DNA follows: TGTGCCAGCAGGAACAGGGGATTTGAGCCCCAGCATTTT.

This clonotype was observed a single time. The V gene is TRBV7-9, the J gene TRBJ2-7, with TRBD2 matching over 7 bases. CDR3 length: 14 amino acids. Losses at the gene ends were 6 bases for V and 4 bases for J; bases not matched to a gene: 9. In germline, CDR1 is SEHNR, CDR2 FQNEAQ (reference sequence). CDR3 protein: CASSSWTSDYEQYF. The CDR3 region has the DNA TGTGCCAGCAGTTCCTGGACTAGTGATTACGAGCAGTACTTC. Using reference TRBV7-9 and TRBJ2-7 for the parts outside the CDR3, the full variable domain is DTGVSQNPRHKITKRGQNVTFRCDPISEHNRLYWYRQTLGQGPEFLTYFQNEAQLEKSRLLSDRFSAERPKGSFSTLEIQRTEQGDSAMYLCASSSWTSDYEQYFGPGTRLTVT.